The 14 T cell receptor beta chains below come from one sample, sequenced in a study of breast tumors, draining lymph nodes, adjacent tissues. Axillary draining lymph nodes of breast cancer patients supplied the node samples. MiXCR, run by TCRdb on the multiplex PCR reads, gives a single entry per CDR3 protein. The data show about 140,000 distinct CDR3 sequences, approximately 32% seen once. The sequencing sample was made of axillary lymph node tissue. The receptors originated from a female donor with breast cancer. Some clones in this sample may be carry-over from other donors' samples.

The rearrangement links TRBV7-4 to TRBJ2-2; D possibly corresponds to TRBD1 (6 bases). Between the trimmed V and J ends, which lost 11 bases and 4 bases, there was a span of 17 bases. The CDR3 contains 14 residues. Germline loops: CDR1 SGHVT, CDR2 SQSDAQ. The chain's CDR3 is CAPSPDSATGELFF. In DNA form, the CDR3 reads TGTGCCCCCAGCCCGGACAGCGCCACCGGGGAGCTGTTTTTT.

The rearrangement links TRBV2 to TRBJ2-5; D might be TRBD1 (6 bases). Germline V gene lookup returns CDR1 SNHLY and CDR2 FYNNEI. V was pared by 5 bases and J by 7 bases, with 26 bases between. CDR3 length: 17 amino acids. CDR3 bases: TGTGCCAGCAGTTCACCCCGGACAGTTACCAGAGTGGGGACCCAGTACTTC. This sequence encodes CASSSPRTVTRVGTQYF.

The rearrangement links TRBV2 to TRBJ2-5; 8 nucleotides align to TRBD1. CDR1 SNHLY and CDR2 FYNNEI come from the germline V gene. Trimming took 7 bases from V and 9 from J; bases not matched to a gene: 10. The CDR3 length is 13 residues. CDR3 bases: TGTGCCAGCATTCAGGGGGCCGGTCAGCCCCAGTACTTC. The encoded protein is CASIQGAGQPQYF. Full variable domain (rest looked up from reference TRBV2 and TRBJ2-5): EPEVTQTPSHQVTQMGQEVILRCVPISNHLYFYWYRQILGQKVEFLVSFYNNEISEKSEIFDDQFSVERPDGSNFTLKIRSTKLEDSAMYFCASIQGAGQPQYFGPGTRLLVL.

V and J are TRBV20-1 and TRBJ2-1, with TRBD2 matching 9 bases. Germline V gene data show CDR1 as DFQATT and CDR2 as SNEGSKA (reference sequence). This CDR3 comprises 12 residues. Losses at the gene ends were 5 bases for V and 9 bases for J; bases not matched to a gene: 5. The CDR3 spells CSAPSGEAEQFF. CDR3 nucleotides: TGCAGTGCTCCTAGCGGGGAGGCTGAGCAGTTCTTC.

This clonotype was detected ten times or more. The chain couples TRBV7-9 to TRBJ1-5; D call uncertain. The germline CDR1 and CDR2 sequences are SEHNR and FQNEAQ (reference sequence). V lost 5 bases and J lost 4, with 12 bases in between. The length of the CDR3 is 14 residues. CDR3: CASSPGIYNQPQHF. Written as DNA, the CDR3 is TGTGCCAGCAGCCCGGGGATCTATAATCAGCCCCAGCATTTT.

This clonotype was detected ten times or more. This rearrangement joins TRBV6-1 to TRBJ2-7; unclear D gene. Germline V gene data show CDR1 as MNHNS and CDR2 as SASEGT. The CDR3 is 14 amino acids. Between the trimmed V and J ends, which lost 6 bases and 0 bases, there was a span of 12 bases. The CDR3 DNA reads TGTGCCAGCAGCATGGACGGTGGCTCCTACGAGCAGTACTTC. This gives the protein CASSMDGGSYEQYF.

This sequence joins TRBV20-1 and TRBJ2-7; D unclear. Germline values: CDR1 DFQATT, CDR2 SNEGSKA (reference sequence). The ends were cut back, 6 bases at V and 4 bases at J, with 19 bases in the middle. The CDR3 contains 14 residues. CDR3 DNA sequence: TGCAGTGCCCCACCGCCTGCATCGCGTTACGAGCAGTACTTC. It specifies CSAPPPASRYEQYF.

This clonotype was seen at least ten times. The CDR3 region is CATSRDRDSNEKLFF. In nucleotides, the CDR3 is TGTGCCACCAGCAGAGATCGGGACAGCAACGAAAAACTGTTTTTT. The chain couples TRBV15 to TRBJ1-4, with 7 bases fitting TRBD1. Losses at the gene ends were 0 bases for V and 8 bases for J; bases not matched to a gene: 6. This CDR3 region has 15 residues. CDR1 and CDR2 (germline): LNHNV, YYDKDF (reference sequence).

This clonotype was picked up many times. The chain recombines TRBV12-3 or TRBV12-4 with TRBJ1-2; D is undetermined. V was pared by 5 bases and J by 0 bases, with 10 bases between. The CDR3 has 14 amino acids. The CDR3 nucleotides read TGTGCCAGCAGTCCCAATGGGGCTAACTATGGCTACACCTTC. Its translation: CASSPNGANYGYTF.

This clonotype was seen a handful of times. This clone may be a read error of a much larger clone one base away. This chain uses TRBV20-1 with TRBJ1-3; D uncertain. Trimming cost V 3 bases and J 6 bases, with 18 bases left between them. Germline CDR1 is DFQATT and CDR2 is SNEGSKA (reference sequence). The CDR3 sequence is 15 residues long. In DNA form, the CDR3 reads TGCAGTGCTAGCTTGCCAGGCTTGTATGCAAACACCATATATTTT. It codes for CSASLPGLYANTIYF.

There are many counts of this clonotype. One end of the junction fails to match germline, which may point to a read error. The chain combines TRBV6-5 with TRBJ2-1; D gene ambiguous. Germline lookup yields CDR1 MNHEY and CDR2 SVGAGI. This CDR3 spans 12 amino acids. CDR3 residues: CASSHRRSEWAF. The CDR3 DNA reads TGTGCCAGCAGTCACCGTCGGAGCGAGTGGGCCTTC.

This clonotype was detected many times. The chain is built from TRBV11-2 and TRBJ2-5, with 7 bases that match TRBD2. The germline gives CDR1 SGHAT, CDR2 FQNNGV. With 5 bases clipped from V and 11 bases from J, the junction kept 5 bases outside the gene matches. The CDR3 extends over 11 amino acids. The CDR3 DNA follows: TGTGCCAGCAGCCCGGGACTAAGTCAGTACTTC. Its translation is CASSPGLSQYF.

This clonotype was counted ten times or more. This chain connects TRBV30 to TRBJ1-5, with TRBD1 identical over 7 bases. The V gene's germline CDR1 is GTSNPN and CDR2 SVGIG (reference sequence). The CDR3 contains 15 residues. The trim removed 2 bases at V and 2 bases at J, leaving 6 bases unmatched. The CDR3, as DNA: TGTGCCTGGAGTTCAGGAGGGGGCCGCAATCAGCCCCAGCATTTT. It translates to CAWSSGGGRNQPQHF.

This clonotype was seen ten or more times. The V call is TRBV6-4, the J call TRBJ2-2; the D is unclear. Trimming took off 2 bases at V and 3 bases at J, with 4 bases between the two ends. This CDR3 region has 13 residues. In germline, CDR1 is MRHNA, CDR2 SNTAGT. The CDR3, as DNA: TGTGCCAGCAGTGACACTTACACCGGGGAGCTGTTTTTT. Its protein is CASSDTYTGELFF.